The TCR beta chain described here comes from a study of cytomegalovirus exposure and HLA in healthy donors (TCRdb year 2017). Background for the entire study: According to an earlier analysis of 587 of the donors, some 180 million T cells yielded roughly 100 million unique TCR beta sequences and 276 Gb of sequence data. The study was designed to test whether signatures of past pathogen exposure could be identified by cataloging public T cell receptors. A later genetic analysis used genome-wide SNP genotypes for about three fifths of the 666 donors, treating that subset as a discovery cohort. Among some 400 genotyped donors of the cohort, an average of roughly 230,000 unique TCR beta nucleotide sequences was sequenced per donor, of which roughly 17% were non-productive. Donor age, sex, ethnicity and CMV serostatus were collected together with the repertoire data. Rather than using new phenotypic data, the later analysis identified candidate immune exposures from TCR beta sequences and from how often those sequences occurred across donors. A later analysis re-analyzed previously published TCR beta repertoires from 550 to 700 donors and added high-resolution HLA genotyping to study TCR occurrence patterns. To predict cytomegalovirus infection status, the study brought together high-throughput TCR immunosequencing, statistical association of individual TCRs with disease status, and machine learning. Class I and class II HLA loci were covered by the typing at four-digit resolution. An earlier analysis of fewer than 750 of the donors used high-throughput TCR beta sequencing to judge whether each TCR beta V gene segment behaved as functional or pseudogenic. The T cell repertoires of several hundred subjects were profiled by immunosequencing and related to cytomegalovirus serostatus. All discovery cohort repertoires had been generated using a single sequencing platform. Of the roughly 400 genotyped donors, 75% to 85% were placed in the genetic ancestry cluster associated with self-reported Caucasian donors. Along with the roughly 670-subject first cohort, a separate validation cohort of 120 different subjects was used. A handful of DR-DQ haplotypes were handled as single units for association and clustering because linkage in the cohort was strong. An early release covering roughly 600 HLA-typed donors comprised about 300 gigabases of sequencing data and tens of millions of unique TCR sequences. Typing coverage differed by locus: A, B, C, DRB1 and DQB1 were typed in roughly 620-630 donors, DQA1 in approximately 520, DPA1 in 600 to 610, and DPB1 in just under 480. Broader findings and caveats from the paper: A later analysis found that most CMV-associated TCR beta chains appeared HLA-restricted, with HLA associations seemingly driven largely by CMV exposure. Linkage disequilibrium might explain the correlated functional status among segregating V segments, but an unknown experimental factor could not be excluded. It was suggested by the authors that the approach could potentially be generalized to other disease states and immunological phenotypes. The classifier was reported to diagnose cytomegalovirus status with high specificity and sensitivity in both the original and validation cohorts. The study gave a list of some 150 TCR beta chains associated with cytomegalovirus. In vitro tests confirmed that a few of the cytomegalovirus-associated TCR beta chains recognize cytomegalovirus antigens. The sequencing pipeline was judged likely to have produced a cluster of highly shared sequence variants as a technical artifact. Most TCR sequences were seen in very few donors, while some public TCRs were found in many individuals. The 87-base-pair reads could not distinguish some IMGT-functional V segments, including TRBV6-2 and TRBV6-3, so those segments were excluded. In this cohort, only TCR beta chains were sequenced, and detectable features were limited by the absence of alpha or paired-chain data. Several of the top co-occurrence clusters appeared to be linked to parvovirus B19, influenza, CMV and Epstein-Barr virus, according to a later analysis. A later genetic analysis associated a missense DCLRE1C variant with V-gene and J-gene trimming of TCR beta chains, and an independent cohort replicated the association. In an earlier analysis of fewer than 750 of the donors, most TCR beta V segments were observed in productive rearrangements about 90% or about 30% of the time, broadly matching IMGT annotations. For the cohort, immune exposure information was limited to CMV serostatus. A further reported finding was that TCR beta sequences accurately predicted the HLA-A and HLA-B alleles for most subjects in the first cohort. In a later analysis, HLA-associated TCR beta chains showed more clonal expansion and lower generation probabilities than non-associated chains that were equally common. Because HLA typing was missing for some donors at each locus, association tests included only the typed subset. Roughly uniform sequencing depth across donors was assumed in presence/absence analyses, although this assumption may not hold. The earlier analysis of 587 of the donors excluded some 15 rarely observed V segments, including chromosome 9 orphons, because counts were too low. In a later genetic analysis, fewer N-insertions in productive TCRs were reported among donors in an Asian-associated ancestry cluster than the roughly 710-donor mean. Specific HLA alleles were associated with 15,000 to 20,000 TCR beta sequences at a false discovery rate of 0.05 in a later analysis. According to a later analysis, TCR association rates differed among HLA loci, with DRB1 alleles showing the most associated TCRs and HLA-C alleles showing the fewest. When HLA alleles, especially DR and DQ, strongly co-occurred, attributing TCR associations to individual alleles was difficult.

In total, 630 or so healthy bone marrow donors made up the cohort. At the time of sampling, all cohort members were nominally healthy, though unrecorded immune exposures were likely present. The donor tested CMV seronegative, placing the donor among the roughly 400 seronegative members of the cohort. Every donor gave a peripheral blood sample, and the peripheral blood mononuclear cells from that sample were used for TCR beta sequencing. The Qiagen DNeasy Blood Extraction Kit was used to extract genomic DNA from the blood cell samples. Libraries were made using the immunoSEQ multiplex PCR assay. A mixture of 60 forward primers for TCR Vbeta segments and 13 reverse primers for TCR Jbeta segments was used in the multiplex PCR. The CDR3 region of rearranged TCR beta genes was amplified from genomic DNA by a multiplex PCR assay. The Illumina HiSeq System was used to sequence the amplified TCR beta libraries as 87-base-pair reads. The study's processing was this. A later analysis tallied around 87 million unique TCR beta chains across the approximately 670 repertoires, and approximately 12 million of those chains were shared by two or more donors. Raw reads were error-corrected and collapsed into unique sequences by a nearest-neighbor algorithm in which closely related sequences were merged to remove PCR and sequencing errors. Alignment of CDR3 sequences to IMGT reference sequences was used to assign V, D and J gene segments. For a sequence to be retained, a match of at least six nucleotides was required to both a V gene segment and a J gene segment. A rearrangement counted as productive if the CDR3 had no stop codons and remained in frame with V and J, and every other rearrangement counted as non-productive. Following IMGT convention, CDR3 was defined as the stretch from the second conserved V-encoded cysteine up to the conserved J-encoded phenylalanine. In an earlier analysis of roughly 580 of the donors, sequences lacking an unambiguous match to a single V gene segment were excluded. In an earlier analysis of a few hundred of the donors, a V segment was called functional when productive rearrangements were above 56.7%, and segregating when the standard deviation between donors exceeded 5%. To diagnose cytomegalovirus status from the catalog of TCR beta chain sequences, a statistical classification framework was built. V and J gene assignment, in a later analysis, came from comparing TCR nucleotide sequences with IMGT/GENE-DB human TR gene sequences. In a later analysis, CDR3 sequences and most-parsimonious VDJ recombination scenarios were assigned using the TCRdist pipeline. In a later analysis, each TCR beta chain was defined by its CDR3 amino acid sequence together with its V-gene family, and reads without a unique V-gene family were excluded. To address suspected cross-contamination and a sequencing artifact, a later analysis removed 550 to 750 highly shared, low-generation-probability nucleotide sequences. In a later analysis, a clonal expansion index was calculated for each public chain from normalized within-repertoire ranks of inferred template counts. A later analysis computed generation probabilities with a VDJ recombination model fitted to out-of-frame rearrangements, and checked the results against IGoR. A later analysis scored TCR-TCR, TCR-HLA and TCR-CMV co-occurrence with hypergeometric tests, applying a repertoire-size bias correction to TCR pairs. False discovery rates were estimated in a later analysis by permuting HLA or CMV assignments 20 times. In a later analysis, co-occurring TCRs were grouped with DBSCAN, and TCRdist sequence similarity was added when clustering was performed within HLA-allele-positive subsets. Repertoires with fewer than 30,000 or more than 120,000 public chains, plus five repertoires with anomalous nucleotide sharing, were excluded from co-occurrence clustering. As stored in TCRdb, this immuneACCESS dataset retains in-frame rearrangements with V and J assigned. A fraction of the clones does not appear; measured against another copy, unresolved V genes explain less than half of the discrepancy, and the remainder lacks a known reason. V and J calls plus clone size are reproduced from that table; the DNA served to infer D and trimming. The sample table contains 90,000 to 150,000 clones; only one count was recorded for 82% of them. The ten largest make up more than 1.4% of the sample.

Per the germline V gene, WSHSY is the CDR1 and SAAADI is the CDR2. Here V drops 2 bases and J drops 2 bases, and the junction holds 7 bases not matched to any gene. The CDR3 numbers 17 residues from cysteine through phenylalanine. Only the CDR3 part of the read is kept: 51 bases, read in frame from the first base. Remarks on this clone: It has no known antigen specificity. No base quality information exists; no much larger clone differs at one position.

The sample consisted of PBMCs. This sequence originates from a woman younger than 35 in good health and CMV-seronegative. The chain is made from TRBV10-2 and TRBJ2-5, and 11 bases in between align with TRBD2. The nucleotides read TGCGCCAGCAGTGAGGGTACTAGCGGGAGAGCGCAAGAGACCCAGTACTTC. Translated, this gives CASSEGTSGRAQETQYF.